What follows are 10 T cell receptor beta chains derived from one specimen sequenced in a study of T-cell memory formation after mild COVID-19. TCRdb used MiXCR to reprocess the 5' RACE reads, holding one entry per CDR3 protein. The sample comprises approximately 500,000 distinct CDR3 sequences, roughly 25% of which are singletons, and around 12% rests with the top ten. Sequences were obtained from PBMCs or a T cell subset sorted from them (not recorded which). The origin of the receptors is an adult woman who had mild COVID-19 (a few samples of this study predate the infection). Cell type and time point are not known.

Only a few counts were recorded for this clonotype. The chain employs TRBV5-1 and TRBJ2-1, with 10 nucleotides matching TRBD2. Looked up from germline, CDR1 is SGHRS and CDR2 is YFSETQ. There are 16 residues in the CDR3. Trimming took 3 bases from V and 9 from J; bases not matched to a gene: 12. The CDR3 DNA reads TGCGCCAGCAGCTCCGGGACTAGCGCTCTGCCGGGTGAGCAGTTCTTC. Its translation is CASSSGTSALPGEQFF.

This clonotype has at least ten counts. The rearrangement links TRBV15 to TRBJ2-2; TRBD2 agrees at 7 bases. Looked up from germline, CDR1 is LNHNV and CDR2 is YYDKDF (reference sequence). After removal of 0 bases from V and 5 bases from J, the junction contained 9 bases not matched to a gene. There are 17 residues in the CDR3. CDR3 DNA sequence: TGTGCCACCAGCAGAGAATCGGCGGGGAGGGTGACCGGGGAGCTGTTTTTT. Amino acid sequence: CATSRESAGRVTGELFF.

This sequence joins TRBV15 and TRBJ2-1, with 8 nucleotides matching TRBD2. The ends lost 5 bases at V and 2 bases at J; junction bases unmatched: 2. Germline V gene data show CDR1 as LNHNV and CDR2 as YYDKDF (reference sequence). The CDR3 has 14 amino acids. The DNA of the CDR3 is TGTGCCACCAGCTCCGGGGGGGCCTACAATGAGCAGTTCTTC. The encoded protein is CATSSGGAYNEQFF.

This clonotype was observed a few times. The CDR3 loop reads CSASEGFNYGYTF. The CDR3, as DNA: TGCAGTGCTAGTGAGGGGTTTAACTATGGCTACACCTTC. This chain links TRBV20-1 with TRBJ1-2, with D tentatively TRBD1 (5 bases). Trimming removed 3 bases from V and 1 base from J, with 9 bases in between. Germline-derived CDR1 and CDR2 are DFQATT and SNEGSKA (reference sequence). The CDR3 extends over 13 amino acids.

The genes are TRBV3-1 and TRBJ2-5, with TRBD2 identical over 11 bases. Germline CDR1 reads LGHDT; CDR2 reads YNNKEL (reference sequence). After removal of 4 bases from V and 3 bases from J, the junction contained 7 bases not matched to a gene. The CDR3 spans 16 residues. CDR3 loop: CASSPWLAGGEETQYF. DNA for the CDR3: TGTGCCAGCAGCCCATGGCTAGCGGGGGGTGAAGAGACCCAGTACTTC.

The rearrangement links TRBV20-1 to TRBJ2-3; possible D gene TRBD2, 6 bases. The V and J ends lost 0 bases and 2 bases respectively, with 12 bases between them. This CDR3 has 15 residues. CDR1 is DFQATT and CDR2 is SNEGSKA in the germline V gene (reference sequence). The CDR3 protein is CSARDRGGVTDTQYF. DNA of the CDR3: TGCAGTGCTAGAGATCGGGGCGGGGTCACAGATACGCAGTATTTT.

The chain uses TRBV6-2 or TRBV6-3 and TRBJ2-3; 10 nucleotides align to TRBD2. Per germline, CDR1 MNHEY and CDR2 SVGEGT. Trimming took 7 bases from V and 6 from J; bases not matched to a gene: 4. This CDR3 contains 13 residues. CDR3 bases: TGTGCCAGCAAGGGACTAGCGTTGGATACGCAGTATTTT. This gives the protein CASKGLALDTQYF.

The chain uses TRBV30 and TRBJ2-1; D gene ambiguous. V lost 2 bases to trimming and J lost 3 bases, with 14 bases between them. The CDR3 loop spans 15 amino acids. Germline V gene sequence: CDR1 GTSNPN, CDR2 SVGIG (reference sequence). The CDR3 DNA reads TGTGCCTGGAGTTGGTACAGTGACGTCTACAATGAGCAGTTCTTC. The encoded protein is CAWSWYSDVYNEQFF.

This clonotype has more than one count but fewer than ten. This rearrangement joins TRBV5-1 to TRBJ1-1, with 7 positions matching TRBD1. Germline values: CDR1 SGHRS, CDR2 YFSETQ. This CDR3 comprises 16 residues. Germline trimming cut 7 bases from V and 0 bases from J; bases unmatched to any gene: 12. The CDR3 reads CASSVSGTALNTEAFF. The CDR3 DNA follows: TGCGCCAGCTCCGTTTCCGGGACAGCACTGAACACTGAAGCTTTCTTT.

This clonotype has more than one count but fewer than ten. V and J are TRBV12-3 or TRBV12-4 and TRBJ1-1; tentatively, D is TRBD1 (5 bases). The CDR3 consists of 14 residues. Trimming stripped 0 bases from V and 4 bases from J, with 9 bases between. CDR3 DNA: TGTGCCAGCAGTTTAGCTTGGCAGGGCACTGAAGCTTTCTTT. Encoded protein: CASSLAWQGTEAFF.